The present entry profiles one T cell receptor beta chain with its context. The data were produced by immunoSEQ multiplex PCR, yet TCRdb's version contains in-frame clones alone and is incomplete. Among hundreds of thousands of clones, about 88% were seen once, and the ten largest hold 3%. The CDR3 contains 13 residues. The V gene lost 5 bases and the J gene lost 9 bases, with 17 bases spanning the gap. Germline V gives CDR1 GTSNPN, CDR2 SVGIG (reference sequence). The data belong to a study of blood T cell repertoires in COVID-19. Sequenced material: PBMCs or T cells enriched from blood (not recorded which). The source of this sequence is a woman between 50 and 59 years old who had recovered from COVID-19. The rearrangement links TRBV30 to TRBJ1-5; tentatively, D is TRBD1 (5 bases). As DNA, the CDR3 is TGTGCCTGGCGAACACGACAGCCCGGGCCCCAGCATTTT. Residues: CAWRTRQPGPQHF. Supplemented by reference TRBV30 and TRBJ1-5, the full variable domain reads SQTIHQWPATLVQPVGSPLSLECTVEGTSNPNLYWYRQAAGRGLQLLFYSVGIGQISSEVPQNLSASRPQDRQFILSSKKLLLSDSGFYLCAWRTRQPGPQHFGDGTRLSIL.